The 27 T cell receptor beta chains listed next were all sequenced from one sample in a study of early T cells in non-severe SARS-CoV-2 infection. One entry per CDR3 protein, called by TCRdb with MiXCR from the 5' RACE reads. The table lists approximately 32,000 distinct CDR3 sequences, roughly 7.2% of them singletons. The specimen was whole blood. All receptors derive from an adult who was a healthcare worker with PCR-confirmed SARS-CoV-2 infection or an uninfected control (not recorded which).

The chain is built from TRBV7-2 and TRBJ1-6; D gene unclear. V gave up 5 bases and J gave up 7 bases, with 15 bases separating them. The CDR3 consists of 15 residues. CDR1 SGHTA and CDR2 FQGNSA come from the germline V gene. The CDR3, as DNA: TGTGCCAGCAGCCATCGGACCGAGTTGAATTCACCCCTCCACTTT. Translated, it gives CASSHRTELNSPLHF.

This clonotype was counted at least ten times. The V gene is TRBV5-6, the J gene TRBJ2-5, with D perhaps matching TRBD1 or TRBD2 (5 bases each). This CDR3 has 13 residues. The germline V gene encodes CDR1 SGHDT and CDR2 YYEEEE. V was cut by 0 bases and J by 3 bases, with 6 bases left in between. CDR3 in DNA: TGTGCCAGCAGCTTGGGGGGGAAAGAGACCCAGTACTTC. Translating it yields CASSLGGKETQYF. The whole variable domain, remainder taken from reference TRBV5-6 and TRBJ2-5, is DAGVTQSPTHLIKTRGQQVTLRCSPKSGHDTVSWYQQALGQGPQFIFQYYEEEERQRGNFPDRFSGHQFPNYSSELNVNALLLGDSALYLCASSLGGKETQYFGPGTRLLVL.

This clonotype was counted ten times or more. The chain couples TRBV28 to TRBJ2-7; the D is unclear. The CDR3 contains 13 residues. V lost 6 bases and J 0 bases, leaving 9 bases between the germline ends. Looked up from germline, CDR1 is MDHEN and CDR2 is SYDVKM. CDR3 nucleotide sequence: TGTGCCAGCAGCCGGACGGTCTCCTACGAGCAGTACTTC. It yields the protein CASSRTVSYEQYF.

This clonotype was observed many times. The J gene is TRBJ2-1, the V gene TRBV6-5, with TRBD2 identical over 9 bases. The trim removed 6 bases at V and 3 bases at J, leaving 6 bases unmatched. This CDR3 spans 15 amino acids. Germline V gene sequence: CDR1 MNHEY, CDR2 SVGAGI. The CDR3 DNA is TGTGCCAGCAGGAATCCTAGCGGGAACTACAATGAGCAGTTCTTC. It specifies CASRNPSGNYNEQFF.

This clonotype was counted ten times or more. This sequence joins TRBV19 and TRBJ2-5; 12 positions agree with TRBD2. After removal of 4 bases from V and 7 bases from J, the junction contained 13 bases not matched to a gene. CDR3 size: 17 residues. Germline lookup yields CDR1 LNHDA and CDR2 SQIVND (reference sequence). This CDR3 reads CASSKLLAGGYLGTQYF. In nucleotides, the CDR3 is TGTGCCAGTAGTAAACTACTAGCGGGAGGCTACCTCGGGACCCAGTACTTC.

The rearrangement links TRBV11-3 to TRBJ2-2, with 9 positions matching TRBD1. Trimming cost V 4 bases and J 6 bases; bases outside gene matches: 3. The CDR3 spans 14 residues. CDR1 SGHNT and CDR2 YENEEA come from the germline V gene. The CDR3 coding sequence is TGTGCCAGCAGCTCGCGACAGGGGGCCGGGGAGCTGTTTTTT. This translates into CASSSRQGAGELFF.

At least ten counts were recorded for this clonotype. The chain has TRBV28 and TRBJ2-7; 7 bases fit TRBD1. Germline values: CDR1 MDHEN, CDR2 SYDVKM. V was clipped by 6 bases and J by 5 bases; unmatched bases: 10. CDR3 length equals 14 residues. The DNA for the CDR3 is TGTGCCAGCAGCTACATGACAGGGCCCAACGAGCAGTACTTC. This encodes CASSYMTGPNEQYF. The whole variable domain, filled in from reference TRBV28 and TRBJ2-7, reads DVKVTQSSRYLVKRTGEKVFLECVQDMDHENMFWYRQDPGLGLRLIYFSYDVKMKEKGDIPEGYSVSREKKERFSLILESASTNQTSMYLCASSYMTGPNEQYFGPGTRLTVT.

Ten or more counts support this clonotype. CDR3 in amino acids: CASSEWGARGPYEQYF. In DNA, the CDR3 is TGTGCCAGCAGTGAATGGGGAGCACGGGGCCCCTACGAGCAGTACTTC. The V and J genes are TRBV25-1 and TRBJ2-7; D could derive from TRBD1 or TRBD2 (5 bases each). Germline V gene sequence: CDR1 MGHDK, CDR2 SYGVNS. Trimming left V 1 base short and J 2 bases short, with 15 bases between. This CDR3 has 16 residues.

This clonotype was picked up many times. The chain combines TRBV6-1 with TRBJ2-5, with a weak D call TRBD2 (5 bases). CDR3 length: 13 amino acids. From germline, CDR1 is MNHNS and CDR2 SASEGT. V was clipped by 7 bases and J by 4 bases, with 13 bases between them. The CDR3 sequence: CASKRLAGETQYF. DNA for the CDR3: TGTGCCAGCAAGCGGCTAGCTGGAGAGACCCAGTACTTC.

This clonotype was recorded at least ten times. This chain joins TRBV29-1 and TRBJ2-7, with 8 positions matching TRBD2. Germline-derived CDR1 and CDR2 are SQVTM and ANQGSEA. This CDR3 has 17 amino acids. Losses at the gene ends were 3 bases for V and 0 bases for J; bases not matched to a gene: 13. The CDR3 DNA follows: TGCAGCGTTGACAGACGGTCGGGTAGCGGGGACTCCTACGAGCAGTACTTC. It encodes CSVDRRSGSGDSYEQYF.

This clonotype was recorded at least ten times. The chain recombines TRBV30 with TRBJ1-2, with 7 nucleotides matching TRBD1. The CDR3 has 12 residues. After removal of 2 bases from V and 4 bases from J, the junction contained 1 base not matched to a gene. Per the germline V gene, CDR1 is GTSNPN and CDR2 is SVGIG (reference sequence). CDR3 nucleotides: TGTGCCTGGAGTAACAGGGGCTATGGCTACACCTTC. Its protein product is CAWSNRGYGYTF.

This clonotype was counted a few times. This chain links TRBV20-1 with TRBJ2-7; TRBD2 matches at 13 bases. CDR1 is DFQATT and CDR2 is SNEGSKA in the germline V gene (reference sequence). The CDR3 runs to 16 residues. Trimming removed 2 bases from V and 3 bases from J; junction bases left unmatched: 7. CDR3: CSARSGTSGAFYEQYF. The CDR3 nucleotides read TGCAGTGCTAGATCCGGGACTAGCGGGGCATTCTACGAGCAGTACTTC.

This clonotype has only a few counts. This chain uses TRBV7-2 with TRBJ2-5, with D possibly matching TRBD2 (5 bases). With 1 base removed from V and 0 bases from J, the gap between germline ends came to 24 bases. In germline, CDR1 is SGHTA, CDR2 FQGNSA. The CDR3 length is 20 residues. The CDR3 DNA reads as TGTGCCAGCAGCTTAGTGGGAGTATTAAGAGAACGACGGTACCAAGAGACCCAGTACTTC. It encodes CASSLVGVLRERRYQETQYF. The full variable domain, its missing parts supplied by reference TRBV7-2 and TRBJ2-5, is GAGVSQSPSNKVTEKGKDVELRCDPISGHTALYWYRQSLGQGLEFLIYFQGNSAPDKSGLPSDRFSAERTGGSVSTLTIQRTQQEDSAVYLCASSLVGVLRERRYQETQYFGPGTRLLVL.

This clonotype has more than one count but fewer than ten. The chain is built from TRBV2 and TRBJ2-3, with D perhaps given as TRBD1 or TRBD2 (6 bases each). Trimming left V 3 bases short and J 3 bases short, with 10 bases between. Germline V gene sequence: CDR1 SNHLY, CDR2 FYNNEI. The CDR3 length is 14 residues. The CDR3 nucleotides read TGTGCCAGCAGTGAGCAGGGGAGGACAGATACGCAGTATTTT. This gives the protein CASSEQGRTDTQYF.

This clonotype came up a few times. The chain is built from TRBV7-8 and TRBJ1-1; weak D call: TRBD1 (5 bases). The V gene's germline CDR1 is SGHVS and CDR2 FQNEAQ. The CDR3 is made up of 15 amino acids. V was shortened by 5 bases and J by 1 base, with 14 bases between the two germline ends. CDR3: CASSGGERGNTEAFF. In nucleotides, the CDR3 is TGTGCCAGCAGCGGGGGAGAACGAGGGAACACTGAAGCTTTCTTT.

This clonotype occurred many times. This sequence joins TRBV18 and TRBJ1-1; a possible D gene is TRBD1 (5 bases). V shed 1 base and J shed 3 bases, with 12 bases lying between them. Germline lookup yields CDR1 KGHSH and CDR2 LQKENI. The CDR3 is 15 residues long. The CDR3 region has the DNA TGTGCCAGCTCACCACGGGGCCAGAGAGACACTGAAGCTTTCTTT. It codes for CASSPRGQRDTEAFF.

At least ten counts were recorded for this clonotype. The CDR3 DNA sequence: TGTGCCAGCAGCTTTCTGGGGGACACTGAAGCTTTCTTT. This encodes CASSFLGDTEAFF. The chain couples TRBV7-2 to TRBJ1-1; a weak D match, TRBD1 (5 bases). This CDR3 comprises 13 residues. V lost 3 bases and J lost 3, with 8 bases in between. Germline CDR1 and CDR2: SGHTA and FQGNSA.

This clonotype has at least ten counts. J is TRBJ2-7 and V is TRBV2, with D perhaps matching TRBD2 (6 bases). The CDR3 has 14 amino acids. V was clipped by 9 bases and J by 3 bases, with 18 bases between them. Germline loops: CDR1 SNHLY, CDR2 FYNNEI. The chain's CDR3 is CASSWGVQLYEQYF. The CDR3 DNA follows: TGTGCCAGTAGCTGGGGGGTACAACTCTACGAGCAGTACTTC.

In this sample, this clonotype turned up many times. The DNA of the CDR3 is TGTGCCAGCAGCTTGTCCGGGAGGCCTTCCACAGATACGCAGTATTTT. Amino acid sequence: CASSLSGRPSTDTQYF. The chain is built from TRBV7-8 and TRBJ2-3; 7 bases are shared with TRBD2. The CDR3 sequence is 16 residues long. Germline lookup yields CDR1 SGHVS and CDR2 FQNEAQ. The ends lost 3 bases at V and 2 bases at J; junction bases unmatched: 8.

In this sample, this clonotype turned up many times. This rearrangement joins TRBV28 to TRBJ2-2, with TRBD1 matching over 9 bases. J was trimmed by 0 bases and V by 4 bases; bases with no gene match: 6. Germline assignment: CDR1 MDHEN and CDR2 SYDVKM. The CDR3 loop spans 17 amino acids. Here the CDR3 reads CASSSTGGAPNTGELFF. The CDR3 DNA reads as TGTGCCAGCAGTTCCACAGGGGGCGCCCCGAACACCGGGGAGCTGTTTTTT.

This clonotype was counted many times. The genes are TRBV20-1 and TRBJ1-5; possibly TRBD1 for D (6 bases). This CDR3 has 14 residues. Germline CDR1 reads DFQATT; CDR2 reads SNEGSKA (reference sequence). V was cut by 1 base and J by 4 bases, with 11 bases left in between. This chain's CDR3 is CSARAGAENQPQHF. In DNA, the CDR3 is TGCAGTGCTAGAGCGGGGGCGGAAAATCAGCCCCAGCATTTT.

This clonotype was counted many times. The chain recombines TRBV11-2 with TRBJ2-2; either TRBD1 or TRBD2 may supply D (5 bases each). This CDR3 comprises 14 residues. The V gene's germline CDR1 is SGHAT and CDR2 FQNNGV. The germline V and J ends were trimmed by 8 bases and 3 bases, with 13 bases remaining between them. Here the CDR3 reads CASRPGPYTGELFF. The CDR3 nucleotides read TGTGCCAGCCGGCCGGGACCTTACACCGGGGAGCTGTTTTTT.

This clonotype was found many times. A junction boundary mismatches the germline segment, possibly from a read error. The chain recombines TRBV29-1 with TRBJ1-4; D is ambiguous. The germline CDR1 and CDR2 sequences are SQVTM and ANQGSEA. The CDR3 is 15 residues long. The CDR3 loop is CSVVVPPGSNEKLFF. The CDR3 coding sequence is TGCAGCGTTGTTGTCCCACCAGGTTCGAATGAAAAACTTTTTTTT. The full variable domain, its missing parts supplied by reference TRBV29-1 and TRBJ1-4, is SAVISQKPSRDICQRGTSLTIQCQVDSQVTMMFWYRQQPGQSLTLIATANQGSEATYESGFVIDKFPISRPNLTFSTLTVSNMSPEDSSIYLCSVVVPPGSNEKLFFGSGTQLSVL.

This clonotype has a count of ten or more. This chain joins TRBV7-3 and TRBJ2-3, with a weak D call TRBD1 (6 bases). Germline values: CDR1 SGHTA, CDR2 FQGTGA. Between the trimmed V and J ends, which lost 2 bases and 5 bases, there was a span of 14 bases. CDR3 size: 15 residues. CDR3 DNA: TGTGCCAGCAGCTTAGTCGGGACATATTTAGATACGCAGTATTTT. Translation: CASSLVGTYLDTQYF.

This clonotype was detected only once. The V gene is TRBV5-1, the J gene TRBJ2-1, with a possible D match to TRBD2 (6 bases). CDR1 is SGHRS and CDR2 is YFSETQ in the germline V gene. The CDR3 covers 15 residues. V was clipped by 0 bases and J by 4 bases, with 11 bases between them. Here the CDR3 reads CASSLVGSGYNEQFF. In DNA form, the CDR3 reads TGCGCCAGCAGCTTGGTGGGTAGCGGTTACAATGAGCAGTTCTTC. Complete variable domain (other parts from reference TRBV5-1 and TRBJ2-1): KAGVTQTPRYLIKTRGQQVTLSCSPISGHRSVSWYQQTPGQGLQFLFEYFSETQRNKGNFPGRFSGRQFSNSRSEMNVSTLELGDSALYLCASSLVGSGYNEQFFGPGTRLTVL.

This clonotype was seen repeatedly, ten times or more. This chain connects TRBV3-1 to TRBJ2-7; 7 positions agree with TRBD1. V trimming: 3 bases; J trimming: 3 bases; junction bases outside the gene matches: 8. The germline CDR1 and CDR2 sequences are LGHDT and YNNKEL (reference sequence). The CDR3 length is 15 residues. CDR3 amino acids: CASSHQSAGGYEQYF. The CDR3 coding sequence is TGTGCCAGCAGCCATCAGTCGGCAGGGGGCTACGAGCAGTACTTC.

This clonotype was seen a few times. The chain combines TRBV18 with TRBJ2-7; a possible D gene is TRBD2 (7 bases). From germline, CDR1 is KGHSH and CDR2 LQKENI. The V end was cut by 2 bases, the J end by 2 bases, with 13 bases between. The CDR3 spans 15 residues. The CDR3 bases are TGTGCCAGCTCACCAGAGACGGGGGGCCCCTACGAGCAGTACTTC. Translating gives CASSPETGGPYEQYF.